This T cell receptor beta chain was sequenced for a study of cytomegalovirus exposure and HLA in healthy donors. The study ran its PCR with 60 Vbeta and 13 Jbeta primers. Assay: immunoSEQ multiplex PCR; the TCRdb copy retains only in-frame clones and omits some. Of hundreds of thousands of clones listed, about 74% are singletons. Study findings and constraints: Over 15,000 TCR beta sequences were associated with HLA alleles at 0.05 false discovery rate in a later analysis.

About this clone: Antigen unknown.

Germline V gene lookup returns CDR1 LNHDA and CDR2 SQIVND (reference sequence). This CDR3 is built from 15 residues. Trimming cost V 3 bases and J 3 bases; bases outside gene matches: 3. The sequencing input was PBMCs. The receptor was isolated from a woman aged 25-40 years in good health and CMV-seronegative. The J gene is TRBJ2-3, the V gene TRBV19, with 10 nucleotides matching TRBD2. Here the CDR3 DNA reads TGTGCCAGTAGTATTCAGCGGGGGGGGACAGATACGCAGTATTTT. This gives the protein CASSIQRGGTDTQYF.